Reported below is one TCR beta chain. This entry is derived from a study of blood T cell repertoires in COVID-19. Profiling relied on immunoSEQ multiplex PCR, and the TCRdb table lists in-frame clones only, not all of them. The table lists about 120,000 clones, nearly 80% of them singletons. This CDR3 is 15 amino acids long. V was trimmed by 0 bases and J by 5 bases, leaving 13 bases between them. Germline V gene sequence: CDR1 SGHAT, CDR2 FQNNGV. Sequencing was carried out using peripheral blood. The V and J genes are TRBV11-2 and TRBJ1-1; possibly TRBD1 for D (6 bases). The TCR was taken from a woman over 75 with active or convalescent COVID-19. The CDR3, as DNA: TGTGCCAGCAGCTTAGAGCCCCAGGGGTGGACTGAAGCTTTCTTT. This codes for CASSLEPQGWTEAFF.